These 19 T cell receptor beta chains were sequenced from one sample in a study of cytomegalovirus exposure and HLA in healthy donors. The primer mix had 60 Vbeta and 13 Jbeta primers. This table comes from immunoSEQ multiplex PCR, and its TCRdb copy is limited to in-frame clones, with some not included. Of roughly 230,000 clones detected, around 78% appear once; the ten largest clones hold 0.47%. The specimen was PBMCs. Source of these receptors: a boy younger than 18 in good health and CMV-seronegative.

This sequence joins TRBV29-1 and TRBJ2-7; 8 bases align to TRBD2. The CDR3 has 15 amino acids. Germline V lookup: CDR1 SQVTM, CDR2 ANQGSEA. After removal of 4 bases from V and 6 bases from J, the junction contained 14 bases not matched to a gene. CDR3 sequence reads: CSVATSGGSGGEQYF. CDR3 sequence (DNA): TGCAGCGTTGCGACCAGTGGGGGAAGCGGGGGCGAGCAGTACTTC.

This clone was seen a single time. The chain employs TRBV7-2 and TRBJ1-2; TRBD1 is a possible D gene (6 bases). This CDR3 is 17 amino acids long. V gave up 0 bases and J gave up 6 bases, with 20 bases separating them. Germline V gives CDR1 SGHTA, CDR2 FQGNSA. Written as DNA, the CDR3 is TGTGCCAGCAGCTTAGCAGCGCCGGGCAGGGGCGGCCATGGCTACACCTTC. It translates to CASSLAAPGRGGHGYTF.

The chain links TRBV7-6 to TRBJ2-3; 8 bases align to TRBD2. J was trimmed by 0 bases and V by 0 bases; bases with no gene match: 8. This CDR3 has 18 amino acids. Per the germline V gene, CDR1 is SGHVS and CDR2 is FNYEAQ. The DNA for the CDR3 is TGTGCCAGCAGCTTAGCGGGGATAGCGGGGACTAGCACAGATACGCAGTATTTT. It translates to CASSLAGIAGTSTDTQYF.

The genes are TRBV14 and TRBJ1-1; 8 bases match TRBD1. From germline, CDR1 is SGHDN and CDR2 FVKESK. The V and J ends lost 6 bases and 7 bases, in that order; junction bases with no gene match: 10. The CDR3 extends over 14 amino acids. The CDR3 sequence: CASSFYRGGSEAFF. CDR3 nucleotides: TGTGCCAGCAGTTTTTACAGGGGGGGAAGTGAAGCTTTCTTT. The whole variable domain, filled in from reference TRBV14 and TRBJ1-1, reads EAGVTQFPSHSVIEKGQTVTLRCDPISGHDNLYWYRRVMGKEIKFLLHFVKESKQDESGMPNNRFLAERTGGTYSTLKVQPAELEDSGVYFCASSFYRGGSEAFFGQGTRLTVV.

The rearrangement uses TRBV7-9 and TRBJ1-2; D gene unclear. Trimming removed 5 bases at V and 8 bases at J, with 18 bases between. The V gene's germline CDR1 is SEHNR and CDR2 FQNEAQ (reference sequence). CDR3 size: 14 residues. The CDR3: CASSPDVGVLGYTF. DNA for the CDR3: TGTGCCAGCAGCCCTGATGTCGGGGTTTTAGGCTACACCTTC.

This clone was counted between two and nine times. The chain uses TRBV7-9 and TRBJ1-4; D is uncertain. V lost 5 bases, J lost 4 bases, and 17 bases lay in between. Germline-derived CDR1 and CDR2 are SEHNR and FQNEAQ (reference sequence). The length of the CDR3 is 16 residues. The CDR3 protein is CASSLRSPGFNEKLFF. The CDR3 DNA follows: TGTGCCAGCAGCCTCCGATCACCCGGGTTTAATGAAAAACTGTTTTTT.

The V and J genes are TRBV6-4 and TRBJ1-2; 7 nucleotides match TRBD1. Germline lookup yields CDR1 MRHNA and CDR2 SNTAGT. The J segment lost 4 bases and the V segment lost 6 bases, leaving 5 bases of the junction unmatched. The CDR3 loop spans 13 amino acids. Written as DNA, the CDR3 is TGTGCCAGCAGCCCACAGGGGCTCTATGGCTACACCTTC. This codes for CASSPQGLYGYTF.

The J gene is TRBJ1-5, the V gene TRBV6-1, with a tentative D call TRBD1 (6 bases). The germline V gene encodes CDR1 MNHNS and CDR2 SASEGT. The CDR3 length is 12 residues. V lost 6 bases, J lost 14 bases, and 17 bases lay in between. This chain's CDR3 is CASRQREGVEHF. CDR3 nucleotides: TGTGCCAGCAGACAGAGGGAGGGGGTAGAGCATTTT.

The chain carries TRBV30 and TRBJ1-1, with 11 positions matching TRBD1. The CDR3 consists of 18 residues. V shed 0 bases, J shed 3 bases, and the junction held 12 bases outside the gene matches. In germline, CDR1 is GTSNPN, CDR2 SVGIG (reference sequence). CDR3 protein: CAWSVGLRTGGFYTEAFF. The CDR3 nucleotides read TGTGCCTGGAGTGTAGGTTTGAGGACAGGGGGCTTTTACACTGAAGCTTTCTTT.

This chain joins TRBV5-4 and TRBJ2-4, with a weak D call TRBD1 (5 bases). This CDR3 spans 14 amino acids. CDR1 is SGHNT, CDR2 YYREEE, per germline (reference sequence). V was cut by 6 bases and J by 3 bases, with 13 bases left in between. The CDR3, as DNA: TGTGCCAGCATCTCAGACAGAGACAAAAACATTCAGTACTTC. This codes for CASISDRDKNIQYF. Complete variable domain (other parts from reference TRBV5-4 and TRBJ2-4): ETGVTQSPTHLIKTRGQQVTLRCSSQSGHNTVSWYQQALGQGPQFIFQYYREEENGRGNFPPRFSGLQFPNYSSELNVNALELDDSALYLCASISDRDKNIQYFGAGTRLSVL.

The sample holds a few counts of this clone. The chain has TRBV11-2 and TRBJ1-4; maybe TRBD1 (6 bases). V dropped 0 bases and J dropped 5 bases, with 13 bases sitting between them. The CDR3 runs 16 residues. Germline CDR1 reads SGHAT; CDR2 reads FQNNGV. CDR3 sequence reads: CASSLDLGTPNEKLFF. The DNA for the CDR3 is TGTGCCAGCAGCTTAGATCTCGGGACACCGAATGAAAAACTGTTTTTT.

The chain has TRBV29-1 and TRBJ1-1, with 10 bases aligning to TRBD1. CDR1 SQVTM and CDR2 ANQGSEA come from the germline V gene. CDR3 length: 15 residues. J was trimmed by 4 bases and V by 4 bases; bases with no gene match: 9. The CDR3 protein is CSVVGWDRGGTEAFF. The CDR3 DNA reads as TGCAGCGTTGTGGGGTGGGACAGGGGTGGCACTGAAGCTTTCTTT.

The chain links TRBV4-1 to TRBJ1-3; D is perhaps TRBD1 (5 bases). In germline, CDR1 is MGHRA, CDR2 YSYEKL. V was pared by 0 bases and J by 1 base, with 10 bases between. The CDR3 loop spans 16 amino acids. CDR3 loop: CASSQDLGASGNTIYF. CDR3 nucleotide sequence: TGCGCCAGCAGCCAAGATCTAGGGGCTTCTGGAAACACCATATATTTT.

This clone has only a few counts. Other DNA sequences in this specimen translate into the identical CDR3. The chain couples TRBV9 to TRBJ1-2; the D is unclear. Germline V CDR1 and CDR2: SGDLS, YYNGEE. The CDR3 contains 13 residues. The V and J ends lost 2 bases and 2 bases respectively, with 7 bases between them. The DNA for the CDR3 is TGTGCCAGCAGCGTCGCAGGAAACTATGGCTACACCTTC. Amino acid sequence: CASSVAGNYGYTF.

This clone was detected once. The chain links TRBV29-1 to TRBJ1-4; D is undetermined. CDR1 and CDR2 (germline): SQVTM, ANQGSEA. V lost 7 bases to trimming and J lost 0 bases, with 12 bases between them. The CDR3 totals 14 residues. CDR3 loop: CSAAITSTNEKLFF. The DNA for the CDR3 is TGCAGCGCCGCGATAACCTCAACTAATGAAAAACTGTTTTTT.

This sequence joins TRBV19 and TRBJ1-2; perhaps TRBD1 as D (6 bases). The germline gives CDR1 LNHDA, CDR2 SQIVND (reference sequence). The ends were cut back, 5 bases at V and 4 bases at J, with 17 bases in the middle. CDR3 size: 15 residues. CDR3 loop: CASSPQGHRSYGYTF. In nucleotides, the CDR3 is TGTGCCAGTAGTCCACAGGGACACCGAAGCTATGGCTACACCTTC.

This clone has just a few counts. J is TRBJ1-2 and V is TRBV7-8; D remains ambiguous. The V end lost 4 bases, the J end lost 4 bases, and 16 bases lay between the germline ends. The CDR3 consists of 15 residues. Looked up from germline, CDR1 is SGHVS and CDR2 is FQNEAQ. The CDR3 DNA reads TGTGCCAGCAGCTATACAGACTATTCGGTCTATGGCTACACCTTC. Residues: CASSYTDYSVYGYTF.

The chain is built from TRBV30 and TRBJ1-2; a weak D match, TRBD1 (6 bases). Germline assignment: CDR1 GTSNPN and CDR2 SVGIG (reference sequence). The V end was cut by 2 bases, the J end by 2 bases, with 12 bases between. This CDR3 is built from 14 residues. The CDR3 reads CAWSPGGNNYGYTF. In DNA, the CDR3 is TGTGCCTGGAGTCCGGGGGGCAACAACTATGGCTACACCTTC. Full variable domain (missing parts from reference TRBV30 and TRBJ1-2): SQTIHQWPATLVQPVGSPLSLECTVEGTSNPNLYWYRQAAGRGLQLLFYSVGIGQISSEVPQNLSASRPQDRQFILSSKKLLLSDSGFYLCAWSPGGNNYGYTFGSGTRLTVV.

The CDR3 here is CASIDKGSGSTDTQYF. The CDR3 DNA sequence: TGTGCCAGCATAGACAAAGGTAGCGGGAGCACAGATACGCAGTATTTT. The chain recombines TRBV9 with TRBJ2-3; TRBD2 agrees at 7 bases. The CDR3 is 16 amino acids. Germline CDR1 and CDR2: SGDLS and YYNGEE. V lost 6 bases to trimming and J lost 0 bases; unmatched junction nucleotides: 10.